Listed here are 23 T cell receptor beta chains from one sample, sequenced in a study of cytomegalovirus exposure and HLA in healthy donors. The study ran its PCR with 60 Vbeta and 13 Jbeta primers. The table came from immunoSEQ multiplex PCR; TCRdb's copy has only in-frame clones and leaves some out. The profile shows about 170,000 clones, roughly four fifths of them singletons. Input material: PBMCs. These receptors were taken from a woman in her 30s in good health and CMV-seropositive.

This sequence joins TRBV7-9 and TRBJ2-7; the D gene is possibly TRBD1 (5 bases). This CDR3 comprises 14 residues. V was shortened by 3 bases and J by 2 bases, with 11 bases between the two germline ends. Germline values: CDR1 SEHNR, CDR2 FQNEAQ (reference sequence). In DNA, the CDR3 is TGTGCCAGCAGCTTCAGACAGACAGCCTACGAGCAGTACTTC. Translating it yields CASSFRQTAYEQYF.

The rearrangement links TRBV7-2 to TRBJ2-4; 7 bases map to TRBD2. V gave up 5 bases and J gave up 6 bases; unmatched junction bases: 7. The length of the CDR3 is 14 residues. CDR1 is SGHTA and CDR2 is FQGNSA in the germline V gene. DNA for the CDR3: TGTGCCAGCAGCCCGGGGGGAGGACGAAACATTCAGTACTTC. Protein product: CASSPGGGRNIQYF.

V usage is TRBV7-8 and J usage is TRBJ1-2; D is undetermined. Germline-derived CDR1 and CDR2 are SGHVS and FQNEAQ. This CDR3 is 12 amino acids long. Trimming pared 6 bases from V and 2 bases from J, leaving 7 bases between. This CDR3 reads CASSGGNYGYTF. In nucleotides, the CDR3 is TGTGCCAGCAGTGGAGGCAACTATGGCTACACCTTC.

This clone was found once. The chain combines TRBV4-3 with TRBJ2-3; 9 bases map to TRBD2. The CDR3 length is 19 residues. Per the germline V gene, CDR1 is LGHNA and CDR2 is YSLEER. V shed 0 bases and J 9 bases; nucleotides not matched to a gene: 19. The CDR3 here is CASSQDPPGTSWGVVTQYF. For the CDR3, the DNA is TGCGCCAGCAGCCAAGATCCCCCCGGGACTAGCTGGGGGGTGGTCACGCAGTATTTT.

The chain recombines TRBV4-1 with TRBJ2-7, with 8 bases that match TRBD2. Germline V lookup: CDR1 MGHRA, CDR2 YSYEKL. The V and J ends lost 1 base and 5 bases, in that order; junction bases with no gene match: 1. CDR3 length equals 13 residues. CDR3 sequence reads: CASSQVRGDEQYF. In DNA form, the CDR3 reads TGCGCCAGCAGCCAAGTGCGGGGGGACGAGCAGTACTTC.

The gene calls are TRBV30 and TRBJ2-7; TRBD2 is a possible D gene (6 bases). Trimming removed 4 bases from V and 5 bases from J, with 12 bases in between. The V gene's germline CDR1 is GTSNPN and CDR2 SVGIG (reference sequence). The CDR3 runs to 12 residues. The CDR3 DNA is TGTGCCTGGACAAAGGGGAGGCACGAGCAGTACTTC. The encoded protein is CAWTKGRHEQYF.

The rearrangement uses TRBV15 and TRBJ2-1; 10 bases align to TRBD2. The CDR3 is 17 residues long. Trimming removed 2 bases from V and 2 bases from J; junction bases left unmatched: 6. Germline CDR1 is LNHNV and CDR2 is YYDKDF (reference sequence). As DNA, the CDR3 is TGTGCCACCAGCAGACGTAGCGGGAGGAGGGCCTACAATGAGCAGTTCTTC. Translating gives CATSRRSGRRAYNEQFF.

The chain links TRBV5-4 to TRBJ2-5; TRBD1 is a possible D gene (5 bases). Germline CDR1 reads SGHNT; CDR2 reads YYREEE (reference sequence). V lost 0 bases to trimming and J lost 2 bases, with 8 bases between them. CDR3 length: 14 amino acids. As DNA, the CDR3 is TGTGCCAGCAGCTTGGGACAGCCACAAGAGACCCAGTACTTC. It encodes CASSLGQPQETQYF.

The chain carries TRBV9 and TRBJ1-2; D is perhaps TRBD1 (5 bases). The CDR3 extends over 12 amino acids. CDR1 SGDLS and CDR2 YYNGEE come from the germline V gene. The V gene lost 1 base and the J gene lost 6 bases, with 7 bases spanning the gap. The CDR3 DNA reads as TGTGCCAGCAGCGTAAACAGGAATGGCTACACCTTC. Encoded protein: CASSVNRNGYTF.

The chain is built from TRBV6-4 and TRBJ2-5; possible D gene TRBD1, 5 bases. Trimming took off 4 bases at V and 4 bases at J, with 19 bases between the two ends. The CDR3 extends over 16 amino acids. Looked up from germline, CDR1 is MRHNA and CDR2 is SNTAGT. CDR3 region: CASSGGPQNWGETQYF. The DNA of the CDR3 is TGTGCCAGCAGTGGGGGCCCTCAAAATTGGGGAGAGACCCAGTACTTC.

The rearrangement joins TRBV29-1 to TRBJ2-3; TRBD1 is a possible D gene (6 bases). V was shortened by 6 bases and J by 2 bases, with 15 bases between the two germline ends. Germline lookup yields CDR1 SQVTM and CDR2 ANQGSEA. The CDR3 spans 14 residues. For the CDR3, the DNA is TGCAGCGTAGTTCCTTGGACAGACACAGATACGCAGTATTTT. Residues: CSVVPWTDTDTQYF.

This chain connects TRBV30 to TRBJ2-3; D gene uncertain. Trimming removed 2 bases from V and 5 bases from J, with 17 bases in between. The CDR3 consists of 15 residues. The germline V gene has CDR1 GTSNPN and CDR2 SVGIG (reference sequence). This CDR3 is CAWSPLKSYGDTQYF. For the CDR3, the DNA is TGTGCCTGGAGTCCCCTTAAATCCTATGGAGATACGCAGTATTTT.

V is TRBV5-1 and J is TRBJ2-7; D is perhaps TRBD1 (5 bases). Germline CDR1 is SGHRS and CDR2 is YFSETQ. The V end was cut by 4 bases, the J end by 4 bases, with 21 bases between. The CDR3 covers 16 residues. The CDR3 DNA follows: TGCGCCAGCAGCCTTGGACACTTTGAGACCCCTTACGAGCAGTACTTC. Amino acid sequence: CASSLGHFETPYEQYF.

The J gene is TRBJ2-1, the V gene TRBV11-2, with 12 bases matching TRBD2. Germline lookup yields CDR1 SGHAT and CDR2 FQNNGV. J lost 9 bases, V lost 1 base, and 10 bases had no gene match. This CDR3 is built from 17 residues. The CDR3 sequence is CASSLVVSSGGAGEQFF. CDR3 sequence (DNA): TGTGCCAGCAGCTTAGTGGTTTCTAGCGGGGGGGCAGGTGAGCAGTTCTTC.

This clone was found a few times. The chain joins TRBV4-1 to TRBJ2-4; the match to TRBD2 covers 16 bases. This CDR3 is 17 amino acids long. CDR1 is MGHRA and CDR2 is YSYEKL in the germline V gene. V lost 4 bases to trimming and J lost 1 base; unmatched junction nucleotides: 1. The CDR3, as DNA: TGCGCCAGCAGCCCGGGACTAGCGGGAGGGGCCAAAAACATTCAGTACTTC. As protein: CASSPGLAGGAKNIQYF.

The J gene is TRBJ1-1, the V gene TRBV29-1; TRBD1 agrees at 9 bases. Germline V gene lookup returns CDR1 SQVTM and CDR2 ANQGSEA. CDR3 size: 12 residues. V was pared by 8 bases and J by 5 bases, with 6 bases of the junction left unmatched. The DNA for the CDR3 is TGCAGCACCCGACAGGGGGGAACTGAAGCTTTCTTT. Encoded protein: CSTRQGGTEAFF.

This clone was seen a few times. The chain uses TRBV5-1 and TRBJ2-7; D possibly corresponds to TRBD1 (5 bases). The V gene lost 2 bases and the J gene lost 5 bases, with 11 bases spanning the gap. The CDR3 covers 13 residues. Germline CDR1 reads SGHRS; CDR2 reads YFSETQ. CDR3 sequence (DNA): TGCGCCAGCAGCTTTACTCAGGGCCACGAGCAGTACTTC. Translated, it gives CASSFTQGHEQYF.

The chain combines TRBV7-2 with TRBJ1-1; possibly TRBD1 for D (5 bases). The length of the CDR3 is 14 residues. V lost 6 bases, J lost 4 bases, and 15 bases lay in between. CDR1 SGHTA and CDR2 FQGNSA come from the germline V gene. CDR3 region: CASSRRGILTEAFF. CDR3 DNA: TGTGCCAGCAGTAGAAGGGGTATCCTCACTGAAGCTTTCTTT.

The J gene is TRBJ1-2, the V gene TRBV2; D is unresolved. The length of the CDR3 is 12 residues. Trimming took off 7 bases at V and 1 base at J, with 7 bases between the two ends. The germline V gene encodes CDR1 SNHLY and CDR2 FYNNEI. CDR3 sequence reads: CASTEGNYGYTF. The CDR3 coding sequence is TGTGCCAGCACAGAGGGTAACTATGGCTACACCTTC.

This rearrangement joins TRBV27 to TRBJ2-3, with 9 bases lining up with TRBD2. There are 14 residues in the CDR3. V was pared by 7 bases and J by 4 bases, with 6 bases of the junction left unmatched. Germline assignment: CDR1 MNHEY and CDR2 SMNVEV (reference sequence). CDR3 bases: TGTGCCAGCATGGTAGCGGGGGTTCCAGATACGCAGTATTTT. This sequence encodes CASMVAGVPDTQYF.

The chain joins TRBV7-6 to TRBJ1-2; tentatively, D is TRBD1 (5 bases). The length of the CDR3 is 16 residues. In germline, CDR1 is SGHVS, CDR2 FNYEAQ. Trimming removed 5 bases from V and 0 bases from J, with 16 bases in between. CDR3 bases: TGTGCCAGCAGCGCCGATCTACAGGTTGCTAACTATGGCTACACCTTC. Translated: CASSADLQVANYGYTF. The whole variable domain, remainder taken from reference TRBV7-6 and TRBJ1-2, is GAGVSQSPRYKVTKRGQDVALRCDPISGHVSLYWYRQALGQGPEFLTYFNYEAQQDKSGLPNDRFSAERPEGSISTLTIQRTEQRDSAMYRCASSADLQVANYGYTFGSGTRLTVV.

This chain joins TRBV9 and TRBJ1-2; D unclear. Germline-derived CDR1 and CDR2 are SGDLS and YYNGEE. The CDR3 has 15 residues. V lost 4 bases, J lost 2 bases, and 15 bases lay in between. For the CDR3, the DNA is TGTGCCAGCAGCCCAACGACCGCGGCGAACTATGGCTACACCTTC. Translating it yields CASSPTTAANYGYTF.

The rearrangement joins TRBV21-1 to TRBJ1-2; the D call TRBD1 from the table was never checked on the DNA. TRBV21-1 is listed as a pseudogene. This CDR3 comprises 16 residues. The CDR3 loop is CASSKAPVTGNYGYTF. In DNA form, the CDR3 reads TGTGCCAGCAGCAAAGCCCCAGTGACAGGAAACTATGGCTACACCTTC.